The T cell receptor (beta chain) described here comes from a study of cytomegalovirus exposure and HLA in healthy donors (dated by TCRdb to the late 2010s). Background for the entire study: According to an earlier analysis of 587 of the donors, 150 million to 200 million T cells yielded 100 million or so unique TCR beta sequences and about 300 Gb of sequence data. Every discovery cohort repertoire had been produced on one sequencing platform. In addition to the first cohort of around 670 subjects, a separate validation cohort of 100 to 150 different subjects was used. To study patterns of TCR occurrence, a later analysis re-analyzed previously published TCR beta repertoires from several hundred donors and added high-resolution HLA genotyping. In an earlier analysis of roughly 540 of the donors, high-throughput TCR beta sequencing was used to judge whether each TCR beta V gene segment behaved as functional or pseudogenic. About 280 gigabases of sequencing data and 91 million or so unique TCR sequences made up an early release that covered 500 to 650 HLA-typed donors. Across some 400 genotyped donors of the cohort, an average of roughly 230,000 unique TCR beta nucleotide sequences per donor were sequenced, and 15% to 20% of those sequences were non-productive. Of the 300 to 500 genotyped donors, 65% to 90% were placed in the genetic ancestry cluster associated with self-reported Caucasian donors. About five DR-DQ haplotypes were treated as single units for association and clustering because of strong linkage in the cohort. To predict cytomegalovirus infection status, the study combined high-throughput TCR immunosequencing, statistical association of individual TCRs with disease status, and machine learning. In the later analysis, no new phenotypic data were used to find candidate immune exposures; instead, reliance was placed on TCR beta sequences and their occurrence across donors. The aim of the study was to test whether cataloging public T cell receptors could identify signatures of past pathogen exposure. Donor age, sex, ethnicity and CMV serostatus were collected together with the repertoire data. In a later genetic analysis, genome-wide SNP genotypes for about three fifths of the roughly 670 donors were used, and that subset was treated as a discovery cohort. HLA typing included class I and class II loci at four-digit resolution. Typing coverage varied by locus: 629-630 donors for A, B, C, DRB1 and DQB1; roughly 510 for DQA1; more than 600 for DPA1; roughly 470 for DPB1. Using immunosequencing, the study profiled T cell repertoires from around 680 subjects and related those repertoires to cytomegalovirus serostatus. The paper as a whole reports these results and caveats: The sequencing pipeline was judged likely to have produced a cluster of highly shared sequence variants as a technical artifact. Across donors, most TCR sequences were observed very rarely, whereas some public TCRs were present in many individuals. Because the 87-base-pair reads could not distinguish some IMGT-functional V segments, including TRBV6-2 and TRBV6-3, those segments were excluded. Linkage disequilibrium might explain the correlated functional status among segregating V segments, but an unknown experimental factor could not be ruled out. A total of some 180 TCR beta chains were listed by the study as associated with cytomegalovirus. A later genetic analysis associated a missense DCLRE1C variant with V-gene and J-gene trimming of TCR beta chains, and an independent cohort replicated the association. For the cohort, immune exposure information was limited to CMV serostatus. The presence/absence analyses assumed that sequencing depth was roughly uniform across donors, and that assumption may not be true. It was suggested by the authors that the approach could potentially be generalized to other disease states and immunological phenotypes. Some 15 rarely observed V segments, including chromosome 9 orphons, were excluded from the earlier analysis of almost 600 of the donors because counts were too low. A later analysis reported that several top co-occurrence clusters appeared linked to parvovirus B19, influenza, CMV and Epstein-Barr virus. In a later analysis, TCR association rates were found to vary across HLA loci, with the most associated TCRs seen for DRB1 alleles and the fewest for HLA-C alleles. Because HLA typing was unavailable for some donors at each locus, only the typed subset was used in association tests. In a later genetic analysis, fewer N-insertions in productive TCRs were reported among donors in an Asian-associated ancestry cluster than the roughly 700-donor mean. In an earlier analysis of more than 500 of the donors, most TCR beta V segments appeared in productive rearrangements about 90% or about 30% of the time, broadly matching IMGT annotations. A further reported finding was that TCR beta sequences accurately predicted the HLA-A and HLA-B alleles for most subjects in the first cohort. This cohort had only TCR beta chains sequenced, and the lack of alpha or paired-chain data limited which features could be detected. Most CMV-associated TCR beta chains appeared to be HLA-restricted in a later analysis, and the HLA associations seemed to be driven largely by CMV exposure. In a later analysis, HLA-associated TCR beta chains showed more clonal expansion and lower generation probabilities than non-associated chains that were equally common. In vitro tests confirmed that a few of the cytomegalovirus-associated TCR beta chains recognize cytomegalovirus antigens. The classifier was reported to diagnose cytomegalovirus status with high specificity and sensitivity in both the original cohort and the validation cohort. Specific HLA alleles were associated with 15,000 to 20,000 TCR beta sequences at a false discovery rate of 0.05 in a later analysis. Strong co-occurrence of HLA alleles, especially DR and DQ, made assigning TCR associations to individual alleles difficult.

The cohort comprised some 680 healthy bone marrow donors. All cohort members were sampled while nominally healthy, although unrecorded immune exposures were likely present. The donor tested CMV seronegative, placing the donor among the 350 to 400 seronegative members of the cohort. Every donor gave a peripheral blood sample, and the peripheral blood mononuclear cells from that sample were used for TCR beta sequencing. The Qiagen DNeasy Blood Extraction Kit was used to extract genomic DNA from the blood cell samples. Of note for this clone: Its antigen has not been determined. No much larger clone is present one base from it, and per-base qualities are unavailable.

Preparation of the library involved the immunoSEQ multiplex PCR assay. For the multiplex PCR, a mixture combining 60 forward primers for TCR Vbeta segments and 13 reverse primers for TCR Jbeta segments was used. A multiplex PCR assay on genomic DNA amplified the CDR3 region of rearranged TCR beta genes. The Illumina HiSeq System was used to sequence the amplified TCR beta libraries as 87-base-pair reads. The authors' analysis ran thus. A later analysis counted 65 million to 90 million unique TCR beta chains across the 666 repertoires, and 9 million to 14 million of these chains were shared by at least two donors. A nearest-neighbor algorithm error-corrected the raw reads and collapsed the reads into unique sequences, merging closely related sequences to remove PCR and sequencing errors. V, D and J gene segments were assigned by aligning CDR3 sequences to IMGT reference sequences. For a sequence to be retained, a match of at least six nucleotides was required to both a V gene segment and a J gene segment. Rearrangements were called productive when the CDR3 lacked stop codons and stayed in frame with V and J; all others were non-productive. CDR3 was defined according to IMGT convention as the region running from the second conserved V-encoded cysteine to the conserved J-encoded phenylalanine. The earlier analysis of about 560 of the donors excluded any sequence lacking an unambiguous match to a single V gene segment. In an earlier analysis of approximately 590 of the donors, V segments were called functional above 56.7% productive rearrangements and were called segregating when the between-donor standard deviation exceeded 5%. A statistical classification framework was built to diagnose cytomegalovirus status from the catalog of TCR beta chain sequences. A later analysis assigned V and J genes by comparing TCR nucleotide sequences with IMGT/GENE-DB human TR gene sequences. The TCRdist pipeline was used in a later analysis to assign CDR3 sequences and most-parsimonious VDJ recombination scenarios. In a later analysis, each TCR beta chain was defined by its CDR3 amino acid sequence together with its V-gene family, and reads without a unique V-gene family were excluded. As a way to deal with suspected cross-contamination and a sequencing artifact, a later analysis dropped 500 to 700 nucleotide sequences that were highly shared and had low generation probability. For each public chain, a later analysis derived a clonal expansion index from normalized ranks of inferred template counts within each repertoire. In a later analysis, generation probabilities were computed with a VDJ recombination model fitted to out-of-frame rearrangements, and the resulting probabilities were checked against IGoR. In a later analysis, hypergeometric tests were used to score TCR-TCR, TCR-HLA and TCR-CMV co-occurrence, with a repertoire-size bias correction applied to TCR pairs. A later analysis estimated false discovery rates by permuting HLA or CMV assignments 20 times. In a later analysis, co-occurring TCRs were grouped using DBSCAN, with TCRdist sequence similarity added in when clustering inside HLA-allele-positive subsets. Repertoires with fewer than 30,000 or more than 120,000 public chains were left out of co-occurrence clustering, as were a handful of repertoires with anomalous nucleotide sharing. This is the immuneACCESS table as TCRdb keeps it, with only in-frame sequences that have V and J called. A part of the clones is gone; compared with another copy, unresolved V genes explain less than half, and the rest is unexplained. Clone size and V and J calls were adopted from that table, with D and trimming inferred from the DNA. In this sample the table shows about 54,000 clones, approximately 77% of which occur a single time. Approximately 2.8% of the sample belongs to the ten largest clones.

Taken from the germline V gene, the CDR1 and CDR2 loops are MDHEN and SYDVKM. The CDR3, from cysteine to phenylalanine, totals 14 residues. The read is trimmed to its CDR3 DNA, 42 bases read in frame from base 1. V is reduced by 11 bases and J by 1 base, leaving a spacing of 18 bases between them. Specimen: PBMCs. The sequence was obtained from a woman aged 18-30 years in good health and CMV-seronegative. The chain is made from TRBV28 and TRBJ2-7; matching of 6 bases hints at TRBD2 as the D gene. The CDR3 loop reads CAAGEALESYEQYF. The DNA sequence is given as TGTGCCGCCGGGGAGGCACTCGAATCCTACGAGCAGTACTTC.